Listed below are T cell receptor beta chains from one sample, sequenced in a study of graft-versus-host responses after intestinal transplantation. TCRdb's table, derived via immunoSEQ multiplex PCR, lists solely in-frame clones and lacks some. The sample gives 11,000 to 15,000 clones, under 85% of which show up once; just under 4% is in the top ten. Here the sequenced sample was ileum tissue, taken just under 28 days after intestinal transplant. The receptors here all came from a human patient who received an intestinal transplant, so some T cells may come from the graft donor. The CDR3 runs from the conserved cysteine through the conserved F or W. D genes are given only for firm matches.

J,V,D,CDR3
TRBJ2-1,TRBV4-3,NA,CASSQVVADLYNEQFF
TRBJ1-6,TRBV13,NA,CASSSGPRPLHF
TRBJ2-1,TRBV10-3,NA,CAISGTGGTPPDEQFF
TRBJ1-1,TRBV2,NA,CASILGGGTEAFF
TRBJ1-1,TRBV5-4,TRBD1,CASSVGTGVIMNTEAFF
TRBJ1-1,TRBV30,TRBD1,CAWSVVGQGYGEAFF
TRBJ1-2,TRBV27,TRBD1,CASSLSTRGIDGYTF
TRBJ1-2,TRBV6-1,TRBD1,CASSEATGGFYGYTF
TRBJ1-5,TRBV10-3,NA,CAISSGGNQPQHF
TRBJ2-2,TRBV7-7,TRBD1,CASSSQGPPAGELFF
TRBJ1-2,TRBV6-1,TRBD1,CASSEGVRGYGYTF
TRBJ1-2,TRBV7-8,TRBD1,CASSAGTDLRAYTF
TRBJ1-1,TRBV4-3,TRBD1,CASSQEAQGATEAFF
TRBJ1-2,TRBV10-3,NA,CAISDQTSQDYGYTF
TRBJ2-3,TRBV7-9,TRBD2,CASRVPGTSGTDTQYF
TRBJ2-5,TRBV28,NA,CASSLTVKETQYF
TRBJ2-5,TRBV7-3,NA,CASSLPSQETQYF
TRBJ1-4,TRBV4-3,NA,CASSQQGFGEKLFF
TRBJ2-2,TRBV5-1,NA,CASSLLQGLNTGELFF
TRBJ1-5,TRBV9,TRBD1,CASSVGTGGQPQHF
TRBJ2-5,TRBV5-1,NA,CASSRVWGLEETQYF
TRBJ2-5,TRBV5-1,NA,CASSYNPTGQETQYF
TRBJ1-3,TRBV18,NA,CASSPILGAGNTIYF
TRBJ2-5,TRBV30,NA,CAWSVGEGFQETQYF
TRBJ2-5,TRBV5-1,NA,CASSLAPDLETQYF
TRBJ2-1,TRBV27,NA,CASTTGPYNEQFF
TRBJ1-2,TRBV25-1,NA,CASSGTYGYTF
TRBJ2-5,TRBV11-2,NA,CASSLDPETQYF
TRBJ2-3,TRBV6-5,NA,CASSSTSGGTDTQYF
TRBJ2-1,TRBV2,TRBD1,CASSEVTGGGEQFF
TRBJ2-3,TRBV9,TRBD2,CASSEAGNPTDTQYF
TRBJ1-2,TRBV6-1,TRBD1,CASSEMDRAGYTF